The 21 T cell receptor beta chains listed next were all sequenced from one sample in a study of blood T cell repertoires in COVID-19. The assay was immunoSEQ multiplex PCR, and TCRdb's table has in-frame clones only and misses some. The sample records about 320,000 clones, around 92% being singletons. Sequencing used peripheral blood. The source of these receptors is a woman aged 30 to 39 with COVID-19, enrolled during active disease.

The gene calls are TRBV29-1 and TRBJ2-7; possible D gene TRBD1, 5 bases. The CDR3 is made up of 12 amino acids. The germline gives CDR1 SQVTM, CDR2 ANQGSEA. V lost 7 bases, J lost 0 bases, and 10 bases lay in between. This chain's CDR3 is CSAIQASYEQYF. The CDR3 DNA is TGCAGCGCCATACAGGCCTCCTACGAGCAGTACTTC.

The chain employs TRBV6-5 and TRBJ2-5; tentatively, D is TRBD2 (5 bases). This CDR3 is built from 14 residues. V gave up 8 bases and J gave up 7 bases, with 20 bases separating them. Germline V lookup: CDR1 MNHEY, CDR2 SVGAGI. This CDR3 is CASSPSDAEGTQYF. CDR3 DNA sequence: TGTGCCAGCTCCCCAAGCGACGCTGAGGGGACCCAGTACTTC.

The gene calls are TRBV3-1 (or the pseudogene TRBV3-2) and TRBJ2-2; D may be TRBD2 (6 bases). CDR3 length equals 16 residues. The V end was cut by 0 bases, the J end by 1 base, with 9 bases between. Per the germline V gene, CDR1 is LGHDT and CDR2 is YNNKEL (reference sequence). CDR3 residues: CASSQDLGGNTGELFF. Here the CDR3 DNA reads TGTGCCAGCAGCCAAGATCTCGGGGGGAACACCGGGGAGCTGTTTTTT.

This CDR3 is CASSYGSGIGYTF. DNA of the CDR3: TGTGCCAGCAGTTATGGTTCGGGGATCGGCTACACCTTC. The chain has TRBV6-5 and TRBJ1-2, with D hard to call. Trimming took 3 bases from V and 8 from J, leaving 13 bases between them. The CDR3 contains 13 residues. Germline V lookup: CDR1 MNHEY, CDR2 SVGAGI.

This chain connects TRBV18 to TRBJ1-3, with TRBD1 as a possible D gene (6 bases). The germline gives CDR1 KGHSH, CDR2 LQKENI. CDR3 length equals 17 residues. V lost 2 bases, J lost 0 bases, and 14 bases lay in between. CDR3 nucleotide sequence: TGTGCCAGCTCACCAATAGTTGGGGGCGGCTCTGGAAACACCATATATTTT. It specifies CASSPIVGGGSGNTIYF. Full variable domain (rest looked up from reference TRBV18 and TRBJ1-3): NAGVMQNPRHLVRRRGQEARLRCSPMKGHSHVYWYRQLPEEGLKFMVYLQKENIIDESGMPKERFSAEFPKEGPSILRIQQVVRGDSAAYFCASSPIVGGGSGNTIYFGEGSWLTVV.

This rearrangement joins TRBV6-6 to TRBJ2-3, with D possibly TRBD1 on 6 matching bases. Trimming pared 4 bases from V and 5 bases from J, leaving 13 bases between. Germline CDR1 MNHNY, CDR2 SVGAGI (reference sequence). There are 14 residues in the CDR3. CDR3 sequence reads: CASSSITGRDTQYF. CDR3 DNA sequence: TGTGCCAGCAGTTCTATCACAGGGAGAGATACGCAGTATTTT.

The V gene is TRBV9, the J gene TRBJ1-2; D is ambiguous. The CDR3 runs to 14 residues. Per the germline V gene, CDR1 is SGDLS and CDR2 is YYNGEE. Trimming shortened V by 4 bases and J by 3 bases, and 13 bases separated the two germline ends. This CDR3 is CASSTSIGHYGYTF. CDR3 DNA: TGTGCCAGCAGCACCTCGATTGGGCACTATGGCTACACCTTC.

The CDR3 DNA reads as TGTGCCAGCAGTTTCCCGCTAAGGAGGAGCTCCTACAATGAGCAGTTCTTC. It encodes CASSFPLRRSSYNEQFF. The J gene is TRBJ2-1, the V gene TRBV28, with a tentative D call TRBD2 (5 bases). CDR1 is MDHEN and CDR2 is SYDVKM in the germline V gene. The CDR3 is 17 amino acids. V was cut by 3 bases and J by 0 bases, with 15 bases left in between.

V gene TRBV27 combines with J gene TRBJ1-2; D may be TRBD1 (5 bases). The germline gives CDR1 MNHEY, CDR2 SMNVEV (reference sequence). V dropped 4 bases and J dropped 6 bases, with 21 bases sitting between them. The CDR3 extends over 16 amino acids. CDR3 DNA sequence: TGTGCCAGCAGTTACTCCGCGGGGACGGGAGTCAATGGCTACACCTTC. It is translated as CASSYSAGTGVNGYTF.

This chain joins TRBV6-1 and TRBJ2-7, with 10 nucleotides matching TRBD1. This CDR3 comprises 16 residues. V gave up 4 bases and J gave up 1 base; unmatched junction bases: 7. Per the germline V gene, CDR1 is MNHNS and CDR2 is SASEGT. CDR3 in amino acids: CASSAFGTGVSYEQYF. CDR3 DNA: TGTGCCAGCAGTGCATTCGGGACAGGGGTATCCTACGAGCAGTACTTC.

This CDR3 reads CASSSPQGGDTEAFF. The DNA of the CDR3 is TGTGCCAGCAGCTCTCCTCAGGGTGGGGACACTGAAGCTTTCTTT. The V gene is TRBV13, the J gene TRBJ1-1; maybe TRBD1 (5 bases). Germline V gene lookup returns CDR1 PRHDT and CDR2 FYEKMQ (reference sequence). Trimming removed 4 bases at V and 3 bases at J, with 15 bases between. There are 15 residues in the CDR3.

V gene TRBV24-1 combines with J gene TRBJ1-5, with a weak D call TRBD1 (5 bases). V lost 7 bases and J lost 3, with 12 bases in between. The CDR3 sequence is 14 residues long. Germline lookup yields CDR1 KGHDR and CDR2 SFDVKD. CDR3 nucleotide sequence: TGTGCCACCAGCAACAGGCAGAACAATCAGCCCCAGCATTTT. Protein product: CATSNRQNNQPQHF.

J is TRBJ1-2 and V is TRBV5-4; 8 positions match TRBD1. CDR1 SGHNT and CDR2 YYREEE come from the germline V gene (reference sequence). This CDR3 is 16 amino acids long. V gave up 0 bases and J gave up 6 bases; unmatched junction bases: 10. This CDR3 reads CASSLALFRGRDGYTF. As DNA, the CDR3 is TGTGCCAGCAGCTTGGCGCTTTTCAGGGGGCGCGATGGCTACACCTTC.

The chain couples TRBV4-1 to TRBJ2-1; TRBD2 agrees at 7 bases. The CDR3 is 17 residues long. The J segment lost 9 bases and the V segment lost 4 bases, leaving 18 bases of the junction unmatched. Germline CDR1 is MGHRA and CDR2 is YSYEKL. In nucleotides, the CDR3 is TGCGCCAGCAGCCGAGAGGGAGGGGACTTCTCCTACGGTGAGCAGTTCTTC. This encodes CASSREGGDFSYGEQFF.

J is TRBJ1-1 and V is TRBV30; the D is unclear. Germline CDR1 is GTSNPN and CDR2 is SVGIG (reference sequence). CDR3 length equals 15 residues. Trimming pared 2 bases from V and 3 bases from J, leaving 16 bases between. Written as DNA, the CDR3 is TGTGCCTGGAGTTATGAGGTATCCCGGGACACTGAAGCTTTCTTT. Protein sequence: CAWSYEVSRDTEAFF.

CDR3 loop: CSASIVDTQYF. DNA of the CDR3: TGCAGTGCGTCTATAGTGGATACGCAGTATTTT. This chain links TRBV20-1 with TRBJ2-3; D not certain. CDR3 size: 11 residues. Germline values: CDR1 DFQATT, CDR2 SNEGSKA (reference sequence). V was clipped by 6 bases and J by 6 bases, with 10 bases between them.

This clone showed up just a few times. This chain uses TRBV3-1 (or the pseudogene TRBV3-2) with TRBJ1-6, with D possibly being TRBD1 (5 bases). V lost 4 bases and J 10 bases, leaving 17 bases between the germline ends. Germline V gene lookup returns CDR1 LGHDT and CDR2 YNNKEL (reference sequence). This CDR3 is 15 amino acids long. The CDR3 sequence is CASSPNHISGSPLHF. In DNA, the CDR3 is TGTGCCAGCAGCCCAAATCATATCTCAGGGTCACCCCTCCACTTT.

In this sample, this clone turned up once. The chain uses TRBV7-2 and TRBJ1-2; weak D call: TRBD1 (6 bases). Germline V gives CDR1 SGHTA, CDR2 FQGNSA. CDR3 length: 16 amino acids. The V gene lost 7 bases and the J gene lost 4 bases, with 22 bases spanning the gap. As DNA, the CDR3 is TGTGCCAGCAAACATCCGCTGGGGGGGCCGGTCTATGGCTACACCTTC. Translation: CASKHPLGGPVYGYTF.

The chain is built from TRBV19 and TRBJ1-4; a weak D match, TRBD1 (6 bases). V was cut by 4 bases and J by 8 bases, with 23 bases left in between. The germline gives CDR1 LNHDA, CDR2 SQIVND (reference sequence). The CDR3 consists of 17 residues. The DNA of the CDR3 is TGTGCCAGTAGTAAGGTCCCCGTTACAGGGTATGAAGAAAAACTGTTTTTT. Translation: CASSKVPVTGYEEKLFF.

This rearrangement joins TRBV19 to TRBJ1-6; D uncertain. Per germline, CDR1 LNHDA and CDR2 SQIVND (reference sequence). The CDR3 loop spans 15 amino acids. Trimming removed 6 bases from V and 6 bases from J, with 15 bases in between. The CDR3 DNA reads as TGTGCCAGTAGCCCGCCAGGCCTGACTAATTCACCCCTCCACTTT. As protein: CASSPPGLTNSPLHF.

The J gene is TRBJ2-3, the V gene TRBV7-6; 13 bases fit TRBD2. Germline CDR1 is SGHVS and CDR2 is FNYEAQ. The V and J ends lost 1 base and 9 bases, in that order; junction bases with no gene match: 7. This CDR3 contains 16 residues. The CDR3 nucleotides read TGTGCCAGCAGCTTAGAACTAGCGGGGGGGCCGGGCACGCAGTATTTT. Residues: CASSLELAGGPGTQYF.